These 17 T cell receptor beta chains share one sample of origin, sequenced in a study of molecular identifiers for immune sequencing clone quantification. TCRdb redid the calling of the PCR reads with MiXCR, one entry per CDR3 protein. Among about 35,000 distinct CDR3 sequences listed, 19% were seen once. The source material was naive CD8+ T cells from blood, with Jurkat cell RNA spiked in. Subset: FACS-sorted CD8+CD4-CCR7+CD45RA+ naive T cells. The origin of the receptors is a human donor in good health. Some libraries in this study had Jurkat cell RNA spiked in.

This clonotype was seen many times. This sequence joins TRBV11-3 and TRBJ2-3; TRBD2 matches at 11 bases. The germline gives CDR1 SGHNT, CDR2 YENEEA. Trimming took 2 bases from V and 5 from J; bases not matched to a gene: 6. CDR3 length: 16 residues. CDR3 region: CASSLRDSGGGDTQYF. The CDR3 DNA reads TGTGCCAGCAGCTTACGGGATAGCGGGGGGGGAGATACGCAGTATTTT.

The genes are TRBV7-8 and TRBJ2-1; TRBD2 aligns across 8 bases. The CDR3 has 15 amino acids. CDR1 SGHVS and CDR2 FQNEAQ come from the germline V gene. V lost 5 bases and J lost 8; bases outside the gene matches: 11. The chain's CDR3 is CASSPLAGLFDEQFF. The CDR3 DNA reads as TGTGCCAGCAGCCCCCTAGCGGGTTTGTTCGATGAGCAGTTCTTC.

This rearrangement joins TRBV5-4 to TRBJ2-7; no definite D call. This CDR3 contains 16 residues. Trimming left V 0 bases short and J 0 bases short, with 13 bases between. Germline V gene lookup returns CDR1 SGHNT and CDR2 YYREEE (reference sequence). The CDR3 sequence: CASSLVATSYSYEQYF. As DNA, the CDR3 is TGTGCCAGCAGCTTGGTGGCAACCTCCTACTCCTACGAGCAGTACTTC.

This clonotype was detected many times. V is TRBV5-4 and J is TRBJ2-7; 9 bases agree with TRBD1. Germline assignment: CDR1 SGHNT and CDR2 YYREEE (reference sequence). Trimming cost V 4 bases and J 5 bases; bases outside gene matches: 10. This CDR3 region has 15 residues. CDR3 region: CASSGSGTGSHEQYF. The CDR3 DNA sequence: TGTGCCAGCAGCGGAAGCGGGACAGGGAGTCACGAGCAGTACTTC.

This clonotype was picked up many times. The rearrangement joins TRBV20-1 to TRBJ1-2; D remains unclear. The germline V and J ends were trimmed by 6 bases and 2 bases, with 13 bases remaining between them. CDR1 is DFQATT, CDR2 SNEGSKA, per germline (reference sequence). The CDR3 spans 13 residues. The CDR3 sequence: CSATIPGNYGYTF. CDR3 DNA: TGCAGTGCGACAATACCTGGAAACTATGGCTACACCTTC.

This clonotype was observed many times. The chain has TRBV4-3 and TRBJ1-1, with a weak D call TRBD1 (6 bases). Trimming pared 4 bases from V and 0 bases from J, leaving 6 bases between. The CDR3 contains 13 residues. Germline V gene lookup returns CDR1 LGHNA and CDR2 YSLEER. The CDR3 nucleotides read TGCGCCAGCAGCCGGACAGTGAACACTGAAGCTTTCTTT. This codes for CASSRTVNTEAFF.

This clonotype was detected many times. This chain uses TRBV6-2 or TRBV6-3 with TRBJ2-7, with 10 bases fitting TRBD1. Germline-derived CDR1 and CDR2 are MNHEY and SVGEGT. This CDR3 contains 14 residues. V gave up 6 bases and J gave up 2 bases; unmatched junction bases: 4. The CDR3 is CASSEGQGTYEQYF. Written as DNA, the CDR3 is TGTGCCAGCAGCGAGGGACAGGGGACCTACGAGCAGTACTTC.

Turning to this clonotype: This may stem from a read error, because a much larger clone lies one nucleotide away. The V call is TRBV29-1, the J call TRBJ2-1; 12 bases are shared with TRBD2. Germline V lookup: CDR1 SQVTM, CDR2 ANQGSEA. The CDR3 extends over 14 amino acids. The CDR3 DNA is TGCAGCGTTGACGTGACTAGCGGGAGTTTTGAGCCGTTCTTC. This translates into CSVDVTSGSFEPFF.

In its sample, this clonotype was seen a few times. The CDR3 end shows no conserved phenylalanine or tryptophan, and so a read error is likely. The V call is TRBV3-1, the J call TRBJ1-4; D not certain. This CDR3 comprises 16 residues. Germline V gene lookup returns CDR1 LGHDT and CDR2 YNNKEL (reference sequence). The V gene lost 1 base and the J gene lost 7 bases, with 16 bases spanning the gap. The CDR3 loop is CASSQGLGRRSEKLFL. In DNA, the CDR3 is TGTGCCAGCAGCCAAGGCCTGGGCCGCCGATCTGAAAAACTGTTTCTT.

This clonotype appeared many times. The V gene is TRBV6-2 or TRBV6-3, the J gene TRBJ2-7; D gene unclear. Germline CDR1 reads MNHEY; CDR2 reads SVGEGT. The CDR3 consists of 14 residues. Between the trimmed V and J ends, which lost 5 bases and 2 bases, there was a span of 13 bases. The DNA for the CDR3 is TGTGCCAGCAGTCCTGACCCGCCTGCCTACGAGCAGTACTTC. Translation: CASSPDPPAYEQYF.

This clonotype was counted many times. The chain has TRBV27 and TRBJ2-1; D is possibly TRBD2 (7 bases). Germline V gene sequence: CDR1 MNHEY, CDR2 SMNVEV (reference sequence). V was clipped by 2 bases and J by 7 bases, with 15 bases between them. The CDR3 has 15 amino acids. The CDR3 loop is CASSLGGGGWNEQFF. The CDR3 DNA reads as TGTGCCAGCAGTTTAGGAGGGGGGGGTTGGAATGAGCAGTTCTTC.

This clonotype was detected many times. Here the CDR3 DNA reads TGCGCCAGCAGCCAAGAGATTCCGAACACTGAAGCTTTCTTT. Translated, it gives CASSQEIPNTEAFF. The chain couples TRBV4-3 to TRBJ1-1, with D uncertain. The CDR3 loop spans 14 amino acids. The V end was cut by 0 bases, the J end by 1 base, with 6 bases between. Per the germline V gene, CDR1 is LGHNA and CDR2 is YSLEER.

In the case of this clonotype: Given a much more abundant clone one base away, this may be a read error. The chain carries TRBV6-2 or TRBV6-3 and TRBJ2-7, with D maybe TRBD2 (5 bases). Germline assignment: CDR1 MNHEY and CDR2 SVGEGT. The CDR3 contains 14 residues. CDR3 DNA sequence: TGTGCCAGCACTTACAGCGGAGGACTGAGCGAGCGGTACTTC. It is translated as CASTYSGGLSERYF.

This clonotype was seen a handful of times. This CDR3 reads CASSPLSPRGGTGELFF. The DNA of the CDR3 is TGTGCCAGCAGTCCACTGTCCCCCCGGGGAGGGACCGGGGAGCTGTTTTTT. V gene TRBV27 combines with J gene TRBJ2-2; the match to TRBD2 covers 7 bases. V lost 5 bases and J lost 5; bases outside the gene matches: 14. This CDR3 contains 17 residues. Per the germline V gene, CDR1 is MNHEY and CDR2 is SMNVEV (reference sequence).

Sample share makes this clonotype medium-sized. This sequence joins TRBV2 and TRBJ2-3, with 11 nucleotides matching TRBD2. The junction had 6 bases not matched to a gene; V was cut back by 6 bases and J by 4 bases. Germline loops: CDR1 SNHLY, CDR2 FYNNEI. The length of the CDR3 is 15 residues. CDR3 residues: CASSLTSGIADTQYF. The DNA of the CDR3 is TGTGCCAGCAGCCTGACTAGCGGGATAGCAGATACGCAGTATTTT.

This rearrangement joins TRBV7-9 to TRBJ2-6; 8 nucleotides line up with TRBD1. The CDR3 loop spans 15 amino acids. Germline V gene sequence: CDR1 SEHNR, CDR2 FQNEAQ (reference sequence). J was trimmed by 2 bases and V by 5 bases; bases with no gene match: 2. CDR3 sequence reads: CASSPGGPGANVLTF. The CDR3 DNA reads TGTGCCAGCAGCCCAGGGGGCCCTGGGGCCAACGTCCTGACTTTC.

The sample holds many counts of this clonotype. This CDR3 is CASSQDLAIEAFF. CDR3 coding DNA: TGCGCCAGCAGCCAAGATTTGGCGATAGAAGCTTTCTTT. This chain connects TRBV4-3 to TRBJ1-1, with D uncertain. Germline lookup yields CDR1 LGHNA and CDR2 YSLEER. Trimming shortened V by 0 bases and J by 8 bases, and 10 bases separated the two germline ends. The CDR3 is made up of 13 amino acids.